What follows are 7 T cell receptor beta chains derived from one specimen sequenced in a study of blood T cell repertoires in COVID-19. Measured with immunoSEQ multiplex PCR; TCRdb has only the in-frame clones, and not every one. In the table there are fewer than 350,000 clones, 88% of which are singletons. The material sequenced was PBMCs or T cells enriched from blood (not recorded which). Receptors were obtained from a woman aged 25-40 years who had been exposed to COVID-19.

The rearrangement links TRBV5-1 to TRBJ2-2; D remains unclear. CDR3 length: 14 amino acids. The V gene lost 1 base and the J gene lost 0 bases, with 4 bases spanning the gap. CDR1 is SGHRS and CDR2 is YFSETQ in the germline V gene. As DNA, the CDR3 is TGCGCCAGCAGCTTGCGGGCGAACACCGGGGAGCTGTTTTTT. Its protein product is CASSLRANTGELFF.

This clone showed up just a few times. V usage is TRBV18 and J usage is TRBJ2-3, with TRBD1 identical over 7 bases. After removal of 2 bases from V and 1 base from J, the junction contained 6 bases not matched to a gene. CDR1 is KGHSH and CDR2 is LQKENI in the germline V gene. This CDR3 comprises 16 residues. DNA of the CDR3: TGTGCCAGCTCACCATGGGGACAGCAACGCACAGATACGCAGTATTTT. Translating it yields CASSPWGQQRTDTQYF.

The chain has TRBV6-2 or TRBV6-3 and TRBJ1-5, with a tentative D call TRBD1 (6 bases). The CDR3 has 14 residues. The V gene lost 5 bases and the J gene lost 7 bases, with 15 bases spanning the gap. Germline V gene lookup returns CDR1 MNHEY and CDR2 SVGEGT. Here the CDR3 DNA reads TGTGCCAGCAGTGCAACTACAGGGCAACAGCCCCAGCATTTT. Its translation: CASSATTGQQPQHF.

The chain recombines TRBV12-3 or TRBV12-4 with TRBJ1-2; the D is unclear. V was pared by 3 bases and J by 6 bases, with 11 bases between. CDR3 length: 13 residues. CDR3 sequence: CASSFSQKDGYTF. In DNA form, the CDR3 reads TGTGCCAGCAGTTTCTCACAGAAGGATGGCTACACCTTC.

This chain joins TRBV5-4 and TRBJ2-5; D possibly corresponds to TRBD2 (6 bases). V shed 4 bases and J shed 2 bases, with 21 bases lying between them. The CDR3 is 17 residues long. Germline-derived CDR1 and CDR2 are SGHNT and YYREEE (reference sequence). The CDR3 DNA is TGTGCCAGCAGCATTCAAGGGCGGGAAGGAGGACAAGAGACCCAGTACTTC. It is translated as CASSIQGREGGQETQYF.

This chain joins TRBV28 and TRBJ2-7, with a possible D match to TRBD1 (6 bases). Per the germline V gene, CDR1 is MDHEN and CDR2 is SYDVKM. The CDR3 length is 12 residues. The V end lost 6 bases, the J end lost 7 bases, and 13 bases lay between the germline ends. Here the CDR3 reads CASRSTGIEQYF. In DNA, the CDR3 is TGTGCCAGCAGATCAACAGGGATTGAGCAGTACTTC.

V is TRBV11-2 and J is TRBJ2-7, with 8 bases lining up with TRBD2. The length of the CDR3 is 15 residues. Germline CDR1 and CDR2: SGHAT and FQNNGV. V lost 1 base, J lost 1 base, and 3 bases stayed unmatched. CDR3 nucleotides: TGTGCCAGCAGCTTAGGAACTAGCGGTTCCTACGAGCAGTACTTC. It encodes CASSLGTSGSYEQYF.